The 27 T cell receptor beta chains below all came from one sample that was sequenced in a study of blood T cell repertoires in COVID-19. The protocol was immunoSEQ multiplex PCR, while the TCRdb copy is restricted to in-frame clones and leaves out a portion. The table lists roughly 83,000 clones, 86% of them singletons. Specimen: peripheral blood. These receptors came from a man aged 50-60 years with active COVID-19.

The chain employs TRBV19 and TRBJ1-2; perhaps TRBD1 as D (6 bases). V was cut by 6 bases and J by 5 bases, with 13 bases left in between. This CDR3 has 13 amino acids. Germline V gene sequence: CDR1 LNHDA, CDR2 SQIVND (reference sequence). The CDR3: CASRTGTIYGYTF. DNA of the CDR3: TGTGCCAGTAGGACTGGGACAATATATGGCTACACCTTC.

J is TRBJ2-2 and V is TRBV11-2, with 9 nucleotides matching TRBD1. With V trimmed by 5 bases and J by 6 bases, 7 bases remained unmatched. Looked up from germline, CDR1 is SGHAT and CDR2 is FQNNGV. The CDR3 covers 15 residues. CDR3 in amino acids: CASSRIGQGPGELFF. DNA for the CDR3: TGTGCCAGCAGCCGGATAGGACAGGGGCCCGGGGAGCTGTTTTTT.

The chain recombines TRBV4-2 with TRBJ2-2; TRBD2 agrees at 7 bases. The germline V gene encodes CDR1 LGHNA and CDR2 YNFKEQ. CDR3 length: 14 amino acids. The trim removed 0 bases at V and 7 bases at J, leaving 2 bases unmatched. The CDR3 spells CASSQDAGDGELFF. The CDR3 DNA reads TGTGCCAGCAGCCAAGATGCGGGGGACGGGGAGCTGTTTTTT.

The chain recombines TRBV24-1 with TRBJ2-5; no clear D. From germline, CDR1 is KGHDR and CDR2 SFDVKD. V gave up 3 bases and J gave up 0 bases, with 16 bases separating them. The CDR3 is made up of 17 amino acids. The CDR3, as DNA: TGTGCCACCAGTGATCCCGGCGGTGGTTTGTACCAAGAGACCCAGTACTTC. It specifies CATSDPGGGLYQETQYF.

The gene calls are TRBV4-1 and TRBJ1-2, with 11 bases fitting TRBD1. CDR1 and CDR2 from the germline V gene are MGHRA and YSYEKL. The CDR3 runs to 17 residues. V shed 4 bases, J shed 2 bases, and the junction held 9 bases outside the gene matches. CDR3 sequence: CASSRGRDRGFNYGYTF. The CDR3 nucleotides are TGCGCCAGCAGCCGCGGCCGGGACAGGGGGTTCAACTATGGCTACACCTTC.

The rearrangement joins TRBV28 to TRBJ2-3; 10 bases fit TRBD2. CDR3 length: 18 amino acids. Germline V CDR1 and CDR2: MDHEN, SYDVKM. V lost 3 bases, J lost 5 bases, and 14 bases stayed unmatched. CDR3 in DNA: TGTGCCAGCAGTTTCCCTCGATCCAGCGGGGGGGCGGAAGATACGCAGTATTTT. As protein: CASSFPRSSGGAEDTQYF.

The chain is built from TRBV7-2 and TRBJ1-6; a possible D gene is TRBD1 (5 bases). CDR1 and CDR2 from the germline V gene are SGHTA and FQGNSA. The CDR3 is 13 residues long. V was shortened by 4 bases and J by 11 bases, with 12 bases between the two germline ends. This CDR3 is CASSSRQPTPLHF. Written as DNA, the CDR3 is TGTGCCAGCAGCTCGAGACAGCCGACACCCCTCCACTTT.

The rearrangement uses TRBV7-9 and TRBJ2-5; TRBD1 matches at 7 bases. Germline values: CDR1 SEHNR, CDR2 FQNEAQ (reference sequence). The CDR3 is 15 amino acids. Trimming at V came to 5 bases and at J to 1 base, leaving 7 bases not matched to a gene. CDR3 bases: TGTGCCAGCAGCCCAAAGGGACAGCTCCAAGAGACCCAGTACTTC. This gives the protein CASSPKGQLQETQYF.

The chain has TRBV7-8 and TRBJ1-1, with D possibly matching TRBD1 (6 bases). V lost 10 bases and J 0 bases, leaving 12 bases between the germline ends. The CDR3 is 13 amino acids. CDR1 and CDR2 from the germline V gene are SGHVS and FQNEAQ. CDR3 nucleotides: TGTGCCACCGCTGGACAGATGAACACTGAAGCTTTCTTT. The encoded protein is CATAGQMNTEAFF.

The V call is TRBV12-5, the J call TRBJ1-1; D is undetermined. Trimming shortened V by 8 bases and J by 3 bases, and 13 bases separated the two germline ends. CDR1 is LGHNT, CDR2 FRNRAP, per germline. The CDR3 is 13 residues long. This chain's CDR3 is CASKVGKDTEAFF. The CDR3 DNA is TGTGCTAGTAAAGTCGGGAAAGACACTGAAGCTTTCTTT.

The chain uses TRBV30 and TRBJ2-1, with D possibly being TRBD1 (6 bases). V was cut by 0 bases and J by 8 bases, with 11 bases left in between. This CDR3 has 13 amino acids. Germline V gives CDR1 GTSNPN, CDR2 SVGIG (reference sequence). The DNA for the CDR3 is TGTGCCTGGAGTGTAGCAGGGGTGGATGAGCAGTTCTTC. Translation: CAWSVAGVDEQFF.

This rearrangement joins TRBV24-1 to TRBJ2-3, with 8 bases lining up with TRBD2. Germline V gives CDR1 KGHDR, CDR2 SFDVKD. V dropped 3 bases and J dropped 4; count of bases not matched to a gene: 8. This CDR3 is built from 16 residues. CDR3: CATSDPGGPHPDTQYF. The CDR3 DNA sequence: TGTGCCACCAGTGATCCGGGAGGGCCCCATCCAGATACGCAGTATTTT.

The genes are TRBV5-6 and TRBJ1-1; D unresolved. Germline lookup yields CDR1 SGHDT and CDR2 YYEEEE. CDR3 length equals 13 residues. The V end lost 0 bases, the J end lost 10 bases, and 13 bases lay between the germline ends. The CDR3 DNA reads TGTGCCAGCAGCTTGGCCACCCCCGGGGTAGCTTTCTTT. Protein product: CASSLATPGVAFF.

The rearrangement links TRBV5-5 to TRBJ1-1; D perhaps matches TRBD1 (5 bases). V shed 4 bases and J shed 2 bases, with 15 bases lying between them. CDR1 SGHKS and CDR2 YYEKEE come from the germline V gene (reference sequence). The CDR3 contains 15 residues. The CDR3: CASSHMTDTNTEAFF. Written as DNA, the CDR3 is TGTGCCAGCAGCCATATGACAGATACAAACACTGAAGCTTTCTTT. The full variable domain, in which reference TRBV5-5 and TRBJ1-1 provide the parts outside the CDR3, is DAGVTQSPTHLIKTRGQQVTLRCSPISGHKSVSWYQQVLGQGPQFIFQYYEKEERGRGNFPDRFSARQFPNYSSELNVNALLLGDSALYLCASSHMTDTNTEAFFGQGTRLTVV.

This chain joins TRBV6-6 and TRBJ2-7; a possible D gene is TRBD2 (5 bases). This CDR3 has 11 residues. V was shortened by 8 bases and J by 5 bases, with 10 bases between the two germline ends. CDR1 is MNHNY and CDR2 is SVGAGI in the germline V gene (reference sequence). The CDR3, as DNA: TGTGCCAGCGCTAGCCTCAACGAGCAGTACTTC. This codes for CASASLNEQYF.

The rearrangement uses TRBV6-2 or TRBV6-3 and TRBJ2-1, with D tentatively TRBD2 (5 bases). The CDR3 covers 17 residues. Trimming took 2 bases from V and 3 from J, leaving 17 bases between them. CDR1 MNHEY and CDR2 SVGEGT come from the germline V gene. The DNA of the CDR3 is TGTGCCAGCAGTTACCCACGGAGGCGGCCCAACTACAATGAGCAGTTCTTC. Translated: CASSYPRRRPNYNEQFF.

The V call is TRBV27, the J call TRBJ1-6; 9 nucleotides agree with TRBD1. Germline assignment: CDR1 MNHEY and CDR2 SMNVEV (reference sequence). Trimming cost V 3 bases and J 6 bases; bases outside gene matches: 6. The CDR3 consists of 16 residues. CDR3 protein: CASSFSQGARNSPLHF. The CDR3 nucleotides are TGTGCCAGCAGTTTTTCACAGGGGGCGCGTAATTCACCCCTCCACTTT.

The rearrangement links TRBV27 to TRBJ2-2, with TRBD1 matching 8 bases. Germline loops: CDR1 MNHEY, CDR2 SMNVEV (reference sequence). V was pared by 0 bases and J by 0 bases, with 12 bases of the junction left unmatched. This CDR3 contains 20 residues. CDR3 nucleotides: TGTGCCAGCAGTTTATCGAAGGACAGGGACTTCCTCGCGAACACCGGGGAGCTGTTTTTT. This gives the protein CASSLSKDRDFLANTGELFF.

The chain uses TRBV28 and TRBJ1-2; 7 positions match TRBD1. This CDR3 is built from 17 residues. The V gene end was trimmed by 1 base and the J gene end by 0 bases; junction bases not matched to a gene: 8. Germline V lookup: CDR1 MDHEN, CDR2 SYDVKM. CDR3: CASSLSLGDRANYGYTF. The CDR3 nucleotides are TGTGCCAGCAGTTTATCGTTGGGGGACAGAGCTAACTATGGCTACACCTTC.

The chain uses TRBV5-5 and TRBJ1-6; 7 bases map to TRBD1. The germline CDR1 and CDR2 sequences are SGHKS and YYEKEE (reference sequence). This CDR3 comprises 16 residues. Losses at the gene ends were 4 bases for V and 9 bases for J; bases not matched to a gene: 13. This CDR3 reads CASSPEYDRASSPLHF. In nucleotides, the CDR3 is TGTGCCAGCAGCCCAGAATACGACAGGGCGAGTTCACCCCTCCACTTT.

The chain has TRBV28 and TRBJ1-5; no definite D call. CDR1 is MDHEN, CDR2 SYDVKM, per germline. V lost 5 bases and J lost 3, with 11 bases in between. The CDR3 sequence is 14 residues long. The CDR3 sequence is CASSMTKYNQPQHF. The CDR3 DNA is TGTGCCAGCAGTATGACAAAGTACAATCAGCCCCAGCATTTT.

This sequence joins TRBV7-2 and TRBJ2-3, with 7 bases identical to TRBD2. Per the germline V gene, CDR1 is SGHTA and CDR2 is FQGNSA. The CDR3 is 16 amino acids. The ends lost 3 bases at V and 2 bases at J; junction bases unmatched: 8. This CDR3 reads CASSLTASGYTDTQYF. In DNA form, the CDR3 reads TGTGCCAGCAGCTTGACGGCTAGCGGATACACAGATACGCAGTATTTT.

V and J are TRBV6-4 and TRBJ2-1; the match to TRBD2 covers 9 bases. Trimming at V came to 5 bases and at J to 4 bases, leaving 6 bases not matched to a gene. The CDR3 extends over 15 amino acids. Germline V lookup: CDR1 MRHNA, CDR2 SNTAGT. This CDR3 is CASSPGLAIYNEQFF. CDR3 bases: TGTGCCAGCAGTCCGGGACTAGCTATTTACAATGAGCAGTTCTTC.

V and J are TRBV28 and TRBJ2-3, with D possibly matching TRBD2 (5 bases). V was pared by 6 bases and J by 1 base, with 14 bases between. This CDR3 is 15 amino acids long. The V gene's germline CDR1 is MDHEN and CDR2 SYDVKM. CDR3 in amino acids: CASSPRAVGTDTQYF. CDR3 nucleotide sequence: TGTGCCAGCAGCCCCAGAGCGGTCGGCACAGATACGCAGTATTTT.

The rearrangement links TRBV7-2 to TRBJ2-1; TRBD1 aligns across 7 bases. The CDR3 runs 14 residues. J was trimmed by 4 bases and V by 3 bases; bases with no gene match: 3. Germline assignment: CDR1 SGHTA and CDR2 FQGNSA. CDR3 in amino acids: CASSFKQGYNEQFF. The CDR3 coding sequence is TGTGCCAGCAGCTTTAAACAGGGGTACAATGAGCAGTTCTTC.

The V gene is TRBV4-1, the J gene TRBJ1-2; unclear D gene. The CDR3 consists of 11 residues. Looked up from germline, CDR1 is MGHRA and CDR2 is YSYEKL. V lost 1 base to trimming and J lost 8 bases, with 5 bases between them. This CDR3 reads CASSQGGGYTF. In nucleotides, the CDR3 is TGCGCCAGCAGCCAAGGCGGAGGCTACACCTTC.

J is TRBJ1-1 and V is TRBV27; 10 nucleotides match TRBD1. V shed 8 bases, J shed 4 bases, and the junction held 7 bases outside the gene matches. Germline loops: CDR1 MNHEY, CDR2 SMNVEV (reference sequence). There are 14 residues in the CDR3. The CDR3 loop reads CASGWTGGVTEAFF. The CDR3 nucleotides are TGTGCCAGCGGTTGGACAGGGGGAGTCACTGAAGCTTTCTTT.